This TCR beta chain came from a study of shared clonotypes between healthy human individuals. Study context: Each donor's CD4 naive and CD4 memory cells filled three plates apiece, CD8 naive two, and CD8 memory one. Study results and caveats: Sampling included only blood; tissue repertoires likely differ. Clonotypes which were not shared had lower generation probabilities than clonotypes that all four donors shared.

About this clone itself: Its antigen is not identified.

Germline V gives CDR1 SGHRS, CDR2 YFSETQ. The CDR3 consists of 16 residues. V was shortened by 3 bases and J by 4 bases, with 17 bases between the two germline ends. Sequencing was performed with immunoSEQ multiplex PCR; in TCRdb, only in-frame clones are kept and a portion is missing. Here the sample spans fewer than 2.5 million clones, roughly 93% being singletons. Sequenced sample: naive CD4+ T cells from PBMCs. This sample's subset: CD45RA+ positively selected. This TCR was sampled from a man younger than 35 in good health. Some clones in this sample may be carry-over from other donors' samples. The chain joins TRBV5-1 to TRBJ2-1; D possibly uses TRBD1 or TRBD2 (5 bases each). CDR3 loop: CASSYSRGGAYNEQFF. Here the CDR3 DNA reads TGCGCCAGCAGCTACTCCCGGGGCGGAGCTTACAATGAGCAGTTCTTC.